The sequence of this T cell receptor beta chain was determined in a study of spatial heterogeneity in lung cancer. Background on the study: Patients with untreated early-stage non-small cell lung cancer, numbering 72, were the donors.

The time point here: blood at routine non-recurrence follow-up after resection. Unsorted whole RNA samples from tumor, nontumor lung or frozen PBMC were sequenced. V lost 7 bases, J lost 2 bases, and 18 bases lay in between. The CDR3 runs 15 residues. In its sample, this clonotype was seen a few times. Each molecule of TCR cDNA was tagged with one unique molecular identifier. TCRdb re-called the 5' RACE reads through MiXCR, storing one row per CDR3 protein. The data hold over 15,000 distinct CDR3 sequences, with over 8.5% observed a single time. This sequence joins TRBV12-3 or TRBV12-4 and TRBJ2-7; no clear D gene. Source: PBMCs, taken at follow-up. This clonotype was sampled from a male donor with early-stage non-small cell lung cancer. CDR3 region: CASTRIKAGPYEQYF. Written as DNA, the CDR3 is TGTGCCAGCACCCGAATCAAGGCTGGGCCCTACGAGCAGTACTTC.